Listed below are T cell receptor beta chains from one sample, sequenced in a study of early T cells in non-severe SARS-CoV-2 infection. TCRdb re-called the 5' RACE reads through MiXCR, storing one row per CDR3 protein. The sample holds under 70,000 distinct CDR3 sequences, more than 5.5% seen once. The sequencing here drew on whole blood, taken at baseline. The receptors originated from an adult who was a healthcare worker with PCR-confirmed SARS-CoV-2 infection or an uninfected control (not recorded which). CDR3s include the opening cysteine and the closing phenylalanine or tryptophan. D genes are given only for firm matches. Size tells how often a clone was seen (once, few, many) or the class of an expanded clone, and some rows leave it out.

clone_size: few; v_call: TRBV2; j_call: TRBJ1-5; d_call: TRBD1; cdr3_nt: TGTGCCAGCAGTGAACGTCCGGACAGGGCCCTCAATCAGCCCCAGCATTTT; cdr3_aa: CASSERPDRALNQPQHF
clone_size: NA; v_call: TRBV20-1; j_call: TRBJ1-1; d_call: NA; cdr3_nt: TGCAGTGCTAGAGATCCGAAGGGATCAAACACTGAAGCTTTCTTT; cdr3_aa: CSARDPKGSNTEAFF
clone_size: many; v_call: TRBV20-1; j_call: TRBJ2-7; d_call: TRBD1; cdr3_nt: TGCAGTGCTAGAGATTCGACTACAGGGGCTGGGTACGAGCAGTACTTC; cdr3_aa: CSARDSTTGAGYEQYF
clone_size: many; v_call: TRBV24-1; j_call: TRBJ1-3; d_call: TRBD1; cdr3_nt: TGTGCCCCCATAGCAGGGGGCTCTGGAAACACCATATATTTT; cdr3_aa: CAPIAGGSGNTIYF
clone_size: NA; v_call: TRBV19; j_call: TRBJ2-1; d_call: NA; cdr3_nt: TGTGCCAGTAGTTTAGCTAATGAGCAGTTCTTC; cdr3_aa: CASSLANEQFF
clone_size: NA; v_call: TRBV27; j_call: TRBJ2-3; d_call: TRBD2; cdr3_nt: TGTGCCAGCAGTACATGGACTAGCGGGAGCCCCGGTACGCAGTATTTT; cdr3_aa: CASSTWTSGSPGTQYF
clone_size: many; v_call: TRBV4-1; j_call: TRBJ2-2; d_call: NA; cdr3_nt: TGCGCCAGCAGCCGGTCGAAGACCGGGGAGCTGTTTTTT; cdr3_aa: CASSRSKTGELFF
clone_size: many; v_call: TRBV29-1; j_call: TRBJ1-2; d_call: NA; cdr3_nt: TGCAGCGTGAGGAGGGTCGGCTTATTGGACTATGGCTACACCTTC; cdr3_aa: CSVRRVGLLDYGYTF
clone_size: many; v_call: TRBV9; j_call: TRBJ2-6; d_call: NA; cdr3_nt: TGTGCCAGCAGCGTGGCTGGGGCCAACGTCCTGACTTTC; cdr3_aa: CASSVAGANVLTF
clone_size: many; v_call: TRBV29-1; j_call: TRBJ2-5; d_call: NA; cdr3_nt: TGCAGCGTTGATTCGGACAGCGTACAAGAGACCCAGTACTTC; cdr3_aa: CSVDSDSVQETQYF
clone_size: many; v_call: TRBV19; j_call: TRBJ2-7; d_call: NA; cdr3_nt: TGTGCCACCTCTATTAGGAGCGCCTACGAGCAGTACTTC; cdr3_aa: CATSIRSAYEQYF
clone_size: few; v_call: TRBV15; j_call: TRBJ1-2; d_call: NA; cdr3_nt: TGTGCCACCAGCAGAGTCCCGGTGCCCCCTCACGCGGGCTACACCTTC; cdr3_aa: CATSRVPVPPHAGYTF
clone_size: many; v_call: TRBV4-3; j_call: TRBJ1-2; d_call: TRBD1; cdr3_nt: TGCGCCAGCAGCCAAGATGTGACAGGGGGCGTTGTGTCAGCTGGTGGCTACACCTTC; cdr3_aa: CASSQDVTGGVVSAGGYTF
clone_size: NA; v_call: TRBV7-2; j_call: TRBJ2-1; d_call: TRBD2; cdr3_nt: TGTGCCAGCAGCCTGAAGCGGGAGGGCCCCTACAATGAGCAGTTCTTC; cdr3_aa: CASSLKREGPYNEQFF
clone_size: many; v_call: TRBV7-6; j_call: TRBJ2-2; d_call: NA; cdr3_nt: TGTGCCAGCAGCCCGGGCGGCACCGGGGAGCTGTTTTTT; cdr3_aa: CASSPGGTGELFF